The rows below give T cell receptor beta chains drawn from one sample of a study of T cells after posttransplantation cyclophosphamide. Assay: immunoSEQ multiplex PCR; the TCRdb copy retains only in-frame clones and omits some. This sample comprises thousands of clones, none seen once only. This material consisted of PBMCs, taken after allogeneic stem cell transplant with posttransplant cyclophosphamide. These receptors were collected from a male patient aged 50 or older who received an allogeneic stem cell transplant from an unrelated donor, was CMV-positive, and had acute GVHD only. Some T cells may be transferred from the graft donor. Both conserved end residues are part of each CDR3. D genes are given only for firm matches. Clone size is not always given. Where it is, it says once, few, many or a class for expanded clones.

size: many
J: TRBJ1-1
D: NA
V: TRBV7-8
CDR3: CASSRRGTEAFF
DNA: TGTGCCAGCAGCCGACGAGGCACTGAAGCTTTCTTT

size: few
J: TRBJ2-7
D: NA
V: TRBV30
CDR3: CAWSDGSSYEQYF
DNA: TGTGCCTGGAGTGACGGTAGCTCCTACGAGCAGTACTTC

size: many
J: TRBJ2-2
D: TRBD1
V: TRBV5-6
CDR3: CASSGGTGSAGELFF
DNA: TGTGCCAGCAGCGGGGGGACAGGGTCCGCCGGGGAGCTGTTTTTT

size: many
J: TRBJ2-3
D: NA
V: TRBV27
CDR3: CASSPLPFDTQYF
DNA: TGTGCCAGCAGTCCCCTCCCCTTCGATACGCAGTATTTT

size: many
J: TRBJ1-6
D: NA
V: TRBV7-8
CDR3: CASSYITGESPLHF
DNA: TGTGCCAGCAGCTACATAACCGGGGAATCACCCCTCCACTTT

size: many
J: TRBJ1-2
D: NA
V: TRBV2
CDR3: CASIRNEKGEGFGYTF
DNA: TGTGCCAGCATTCGGAACGAAAAGGGGGAAGGTTTTGGCTACACCTTC

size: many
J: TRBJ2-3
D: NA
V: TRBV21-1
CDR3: CASSPAPLAVTDTQYF
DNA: TGTGCCAGCAGCCCAGCCCCACTAGCGGTCACAGATACGCAGTATTTT

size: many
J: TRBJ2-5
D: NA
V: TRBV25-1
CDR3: CASSELETQYF
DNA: TGTGCCAGCAGTGAACTAGAGACCCAGTACTTC

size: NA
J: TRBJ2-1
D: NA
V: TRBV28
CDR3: CASSSRGARNTNEQFF
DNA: TGTGCCAGCAGCTCAAGGGGCGCCCGAAATACGAATGAGCAGTTCTTC

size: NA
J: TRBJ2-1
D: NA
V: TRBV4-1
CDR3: CASSQEEQSSYIEQFF
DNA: TGCGCCAGCAGCCAAGAAGAACAGAGCTCCTACATTGAGCAGTTCTTC

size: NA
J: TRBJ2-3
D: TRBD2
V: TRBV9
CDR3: CASGLAGFGDTQYF
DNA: TGTGCCAGCGGACTAGCGGGATTCGGGGATACGCAGTATTTT

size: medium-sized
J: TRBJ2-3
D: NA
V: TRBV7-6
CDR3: CASSRGGGTDTQYF
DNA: TGTGCCAGCAGCAGGGGGGGCGGCACAGATACGCAGTATTTT

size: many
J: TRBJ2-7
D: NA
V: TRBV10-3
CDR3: CAISVNGYEQYF
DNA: TGTGCCATCAGTGTAAACGGCTACGAGCAGTACTTC

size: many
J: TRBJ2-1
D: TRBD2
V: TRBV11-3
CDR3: CASSFLSLAGDNEQFF
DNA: TGTGCCAGCAGCTTTCTCTCACTAGCGGGAGACAATGAGCAGTTCTTC

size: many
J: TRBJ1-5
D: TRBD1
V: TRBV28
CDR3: CAAGETGVAPQHF
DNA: TGTGCTGCGGGTGAGACAGGGGTTGCGCCCCAGCATTTT

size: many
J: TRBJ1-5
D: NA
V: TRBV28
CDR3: CASSTLEGRAQHF
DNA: TGTGCCAGCAGTACCCTCGAGGGTCGGGCCCAGCATTTT

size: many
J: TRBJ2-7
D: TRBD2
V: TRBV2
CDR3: CASTAGGSYEQYF
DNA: TGTGCCAGCACCGCGGGGGGCTCCTACGAGCAGTACTTC

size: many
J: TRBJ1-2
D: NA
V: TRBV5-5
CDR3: CASSLDSSGYGYTF
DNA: TGTGCCAGCAGCCTCGACAGTTCTGGCTATGGCTACACCTTC

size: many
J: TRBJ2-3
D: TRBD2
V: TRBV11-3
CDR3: CASSSRVAGGTDTQYF
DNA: TGTGCCAGCAGCTCCCGGGTAGCGGGGGGGACAGATACGCAGTATTTT

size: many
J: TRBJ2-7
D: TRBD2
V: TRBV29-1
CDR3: CSVEDRGGSLYEQYF
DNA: TGCAGCGTTGAAGATAGGGGCGGGAGTCTGTACGAGCAGTACTTC

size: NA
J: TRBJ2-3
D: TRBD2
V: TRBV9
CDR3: CASSIPRTSGGTDTQYF
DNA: TGTGCCAGCAGCATACCCCGGACTAGCGGGGGCACAGATACGCAGTATTTT

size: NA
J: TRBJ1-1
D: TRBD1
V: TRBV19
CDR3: CASRPGGGTEAFF
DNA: TGTGCCAGCAGGCCAGGGGGCGGCACTGAAGCTTTCTTT

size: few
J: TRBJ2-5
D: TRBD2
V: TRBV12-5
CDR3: CASGLGGTRRQETQYF
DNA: TGTGCTAGTGGTTTGGGGGGGACTAGGCGGCAAGAGACCCAGTACTTC

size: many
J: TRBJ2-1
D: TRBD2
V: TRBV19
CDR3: CASSTYPASGGVNEQFF
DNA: TGTGCCAGTAGTACCTACCCCGCTAGCGGGGGGGTTAATGAGCAGTTCTTC

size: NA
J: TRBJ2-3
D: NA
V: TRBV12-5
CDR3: CASGLGLSTQYF
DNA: TGTGCTAGTGGTTTGGGACTGAGTACGCAGTATTTT

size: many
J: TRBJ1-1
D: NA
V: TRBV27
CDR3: CASSKSGGPGRLLNTEAFF
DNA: TGTGCCAGCTCCAAAAGCGGGGGCCCCGGGAGGCTCTTGAACACTGAAGCTTTCTTT

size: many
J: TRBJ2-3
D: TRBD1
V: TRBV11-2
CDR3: CASSPGQSSTDTQYF
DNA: TGTGCCAGCAGCCCGGGACAGAGTAGCACAGATACGCAGTATTTT